The entry below describes one TCR beta chain. The CDR3 contains 15 residues. Germline CDR1 reads SGHNT; CDR2 reads YYREEE (reference sequence). Unmatched junction bases numbered 4, after V lost 1 base and J lost 3 bases. The data stem from a study of blood T cell repertoires in COVID-19. Authors' data handling: Nucleated cell counts were estimated from reference gene primer amplification. The table came from immunoSEQ multiplex PCR; TCRdb's copy has only in-frame clones and leaves some out. V and J calls and clone size are as listed in that table; D and trimming were resolved from the DNA. The sample has some 200,000 clones, about 86% seen once.

The chain employs TRBV5-4 and TRBJ2-1; TRBD2 agrees at 7 bases. Source material: peripheral blood. This receptor was identified in a man younger than 35 with active or convalescent COVID-19. CDR3 loop: CASSLMLADYNEQFF. In DNA, the CDR3 is TGTGCCAGCAGCTTGATGCTAGCGGACTACAATGAGCAGTTCTTC.